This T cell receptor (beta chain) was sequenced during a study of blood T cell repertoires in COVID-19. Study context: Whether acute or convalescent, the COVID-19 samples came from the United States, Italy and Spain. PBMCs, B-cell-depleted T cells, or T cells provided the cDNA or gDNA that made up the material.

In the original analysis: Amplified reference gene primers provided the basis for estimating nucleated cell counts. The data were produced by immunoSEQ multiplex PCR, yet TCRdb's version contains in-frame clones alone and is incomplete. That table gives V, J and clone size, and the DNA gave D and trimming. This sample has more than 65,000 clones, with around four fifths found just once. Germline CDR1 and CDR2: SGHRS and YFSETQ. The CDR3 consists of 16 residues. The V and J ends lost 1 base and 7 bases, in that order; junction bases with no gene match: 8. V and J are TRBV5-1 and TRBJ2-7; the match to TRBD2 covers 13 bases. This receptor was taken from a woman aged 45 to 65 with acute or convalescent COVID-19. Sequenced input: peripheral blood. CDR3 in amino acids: CASSLLLAGGGGEQYF. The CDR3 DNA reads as TGCGCCAGCAGCTTGCTACTAGCGGGAGGGGGTGGTGAGCAGTACTTC. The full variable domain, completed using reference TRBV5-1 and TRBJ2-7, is KAGVTQTPRYLIKTRGQQVTLSCSPISGHRSVSWYQQTPGQGLQFLFEYFSETQRNKGNFPGRFSGRQFSNSRSEMNVSTLELGDSALYLCASSLLLAGGGGEQYFGPGTRLTVT.